Listed below are T cell receptor beta chains from one sample, sequenced in a study of T cell repertoires in cytomegalovirus infection. Their specific antigens are unknown. MiXCR, run by TCRdb on the reads, gives a single entry per CDR3 protein. Of around 360,000 distinct CDR3 sequences in the sample, about 35% were seen once. Sample: cultured PBMCs, taken from culture after CMV antigen stimulation. All receptors come from a human donor in good health (CMV status not recorded). Some clones in this sample may be carry-over from other donors' samples. Each CDR3 is given with its conserved first and last residue. The D gene is left open where the match is weak. Some rows mark clone size as missing; the rest say once, few, many or name a class of expanded clone.

>many|TRBV7-2|TRBD1|TRBJ1-5
CASSPGQGIQPQHF
TGTGCCAGCAGCCCGGGACAGGGTATTCAGCCCCAGCATTTT
>.|TRBV12-3/TRBV12-4|TRBD1|TRBJ2-2
CASSVLQGYTGELFF
TGTGCCAGCAGCGTGTTACAGGGGTACACCGGGGAGCTGTTTTTT
>few|TRBV4-1|.|TRBJ1-4
CASSHGTESIEKLFF
TGCGCCAGCAGCCACGGGACCGAATCGATTGAAAAACTGTTTTTT
>.|TRBV7-2|.|TRBJ2-5
CASSFWAGETQYF
TGTGCCAGCAGCTTTTGGGCAGGAGAGACCCAGTACTTC
>few|TRBV7-8|.|TRBJ1-5
CASSLVGSRDQPQHF
TGTGCCAGCAGCTTAGTCGGGAGCCGCGATCAGCCCCAGCATTTT
>.|TRBV7-9|.|TRBJ2-5
CASRPTGSGETQYF
TGTGCCAGCAGGCCGACGGGGAGTGGGGAGACCCAGTACTTC
>.|TRBV7-9|.|TRBJ1-2
CASSFSSYGYTF
TGTGCCAGCAGCTTTTCCTCATATGGCTACACCTTC
>.|TRBV12-3/TRBV12-4|.|TRBJ1-1
CASSGRTLNTEAFF
TGTGCCAGCAGTGGCCGGACCTTGAACACTGAAGCTTTCTTT
>.|TRBV12-5|TRBD1|TRBJ2-5
CASGPGQGETQYF
TGTGCTAGTGGTCCCGGACAGGGGGAGACCCAGTACTTC
>.|TRBV28|TRBD2|TRBJ2-3
CASSTTLAGGPLSPDTQYF
TGTGCCAGCAGTACCACACTAGCGGGAGGGCCGTTATCCCCAGATACGCAGTATTTT
>few|TRBV28|.|TRBJ2-7
CASGAGTHEQYF
TGTGCCAGCGGCGCCGGGACACACGAGCAGTACTTC
>.|TRBV10-3|.|TRBJ1-1
CAINRQSDTEAFF
TGTGCCATCAATCGACAGTCAGATACTGAAGCTTTCTTT
>.|TRBV6-2/TRBV6-3|.|TRBJ1-2
CASGTAGQNYGYTF
TGTGCCAGCGGGACGGCAGGGCAAAACTATGGCTACACCTTC
>.|TRBV7-2|.|TRBJ1-2
CASSPQTSSYGYTF
TGTGCCAGCAGCCCACAAACCTCGTCCTATGGCTACACCTTC
>many|TRBV6-6|TRBD2|TRBJ2-1
CASSLLAGNEQFF
TGTGCCAGCAGTTTGCTAGCGGGGAATGAGCAGTTCTTC
>few|TRBV6-2/TRBV6-3|.|TRBJ2-1
CASVDVGDRDEQFF
TGTGCCAGCGTCGATGTGGGGGATAGGGATGAGCAGTTCTTC
>.|TRBV7-2|TRBD2|TRBJ2-1
CASSALAAYNEQFF
TGTGCCAGCAGCGCCCTAGCGGCATACAATGAGCAGTTCTTC
>many|TRBV7-2|.|TRBJ2-5
CASSQEGARETQYF
TGTGCCAGCAGCCAAGAAGGGGCCCGGGAGACCCAGTACTTC
>many|TRBV19|.|TRBJ1-2
CASSTTGNYGYTF
TGTGCCAGTAGTACGACGGGCAACTATGGCTACACCTTC
>few|TRBV20-1|.|TRBJ2-7
CSARVLGPMAYEQYF
TGCAGTGCTAGAGTCCTGGGCCCTATGGCCTACGAGCAGTACTTC
>few|TRBV7-2|.|TRBJ1-5
CASSTPLGQPQHF
TGTGCCAGCAGCACTCCGTTAGGACAGCCCCAGCATTTT
>few|TRBV7-6|TRBD2|TRBJ2-5
CASSPILAGVKTQYF
TGTGCCAGCAGCCCCATCCTAGCGGGAGTTAAGACCCAGTACTTC